The sequence of this T cell receptor beta chain was determined in a study of T cell repertoires and HLA-DP antigens (dated by TCRdb to 2016 to 2018). About the full investigation: The study used an in vitro model of CD4+ T cell alloreactivity in which transduced HeLa cells presented allogeneic HLA-DP. One alloantigen differed from self by one peptide-binding groove amino acid, whereas the other differed by ten, modelling structurally similar versus dissimilar alloantigens. Of the three donors, two were male and one was female, with ages ranging from the 18-to-29 band to the 60-to-69 band. Average DNA input was roughly 220 ng for sorted CD137+CD4+ samples, compared with 1,200 ng for pre-culture CD4+ samples.

Magnetic bead negative selection was used to isolate untouched CD4+ T cells from Ficoll-separated PBMC, with purity averaging roughly 98%. Magnetic beads were used to isolate untouched CD4+ T cells from Ficoll-separated PBMC, giving approximately 98% purity with negligible CD8+ contamination. Donors were three healthy blood donors whose buffy coats supplied peripheral blood mononuclear cells. All three donors were CMV seronegative. Genomic DNA was extracted with the DNeasy Blood & Tissue Kit. TCRB sequencing was performed on genomic DNA from sorted CD137+CD4+ cells and pre-culture CD4+ baseline samples from each subject. The immunoSEQ multiplex PCR, with forward primers for 54 TRBV segments and reverse primers for 13 TRBJ segments, was used to amplify TCRB CDR3 regions. Deep resolution, with a target of approximately 190,000 T cell genomes, was applied to the sequencing of pre-culture CD4+ samples. Sequencing of amplicons was performed on an Illumina HiSeq System, and 87 bp reads covering the CDR3 were generated. Under the source paper's analysis protocol: Reads were corrected for PCR and sequencing errors, and CDR3 regions were defined by alignment to IMGT reference sequences. Synthetic template pools were used to estimate template counts and unique rearrangement counts. Clonality was calculated as 1 minus Pielou's evenness. Richness was estimated with the Daley-Smith estimator. Morisita's index served as the measure of repertoire overlap. Clones present in cultured samples but not detected in the pre-culture repertoire of the same donor were defined as low-abundance clones. TCRdb carries this immuneACCESS record with in-frame sequences only. Its versions omit some clonotypes, under half of them owing to an unresolved V gene in the studies checked, with the rest unexplained. D and trimming were read from the DNA, whereas the V and J calls and clone size are those reported in that table. The sample table holds about 73,000 clones, of which about four fifths were seen once. The top ten clonotypes cover 1.6% of the sample.

Here is what the overall study found, with its caveats: The naive and memory CD4+ repertoires were not analysed as separate populations. Limitations included only a few donors, a non-physiological HeLa antigen-presenting system, and the use of total CD4+ responder cells. Average cumulative frequency of clones undetected before culture was under 40% against one allele and 50.6% against the other. Similar clonality (around 0.41) was observed for sorted CD137+ cells against both alloantigens, and this clonality was much higher than that observed in pre-culture samples (roughly 0.04).

The germline V gene specifies SNHLY as CDR1 and FYNNEI as CDR2. V was cut back by 3 bases and J by 1 base, leaving a gap of 9 bases between them. The CDR3 starts with the cysteine, ends with the phenylalanine, and has 14 residues. Only the CDR3 part of the read is kept: 42 bases, read in frame from the first base. Of note for this clone: Its specific antigen is unknown. Base-call qualities are not available, and no considerably larger clone is one nucleotide away.

This clonotype was sampled from a man in his 60s in good health and CMV-seronegative. The sequencing sample was made of CD4+ T cells from PBMCs. The rearrangement combines TRBV2 with TRBJ1-1; the D gene is unclear. Here is the DNA: TGTGCCAGCAGTGATTTCTTGCAGAACACTGAAGCTTTCTTT. It specifies CASSDFLQNTEAFF.